This entry features one T cell receptor beta chain sequence. Its antigen is not identified. Only in-frame clones appear in the TCRdb table, and some are missing; sequencing was by immunoSEQ multiplex PCR. The sample lists approximately 80,000 clones; 85% to 90% were seen once. Germline V gene lookup returns CDR1 MGHRA and CDR2 YSYEKL. The CDR3 covers 14 residues. V lost 3 bases, J lost 4 bases, and 13 bases lay in between. This record belongs to a study of graft-versus-host responses after intestinal transplantation. About the research overall: Every transplant recipient was induced with anti-thymocyte globulin, then maintained on tacrolimus and steroids for roughly 3 years.

This specimen consisted of unstimulated CD4+ T cells sorted from spleen or lymph node cells, obtained before intestinal transplant. J is TRBJ2-7 and V is TRBV4-1; perhaps TRBD1 as D (6 bases). The sequence derives from a human donor who received an intestinal transplant. CDR3: CASSQDPRGYEQYF. In nucleotides, the CDR3 is TGCGCCAGCAGCCAGGACCCCAGGGGTTACGAGCAGTACTTC.